This T cell receptor (beta chain) was documented in a study of T cell clonotyping in hematopoietic cell transplantation. The wider study: Pretransplant recipient samples were taken after cytoreduction. Regarding the study as a whole: Pathologically expanded recipient clonotypes increased progressively from day 30 to day 180 as diversity fell.

A word on this clone: Its antigen is as yet unknown.

Germline V lookup: CDR1 LNHDA, CDR2 SQIVND (reference sequence). The CDR3 is 14 amino acids. The V gene lost 0 bases and the J gene lost 1 base, with 6 bases spanning the gap. Libraries were prepared by immunoSEQ multiplex PCR; TCRdb keeps only in-frame clonotypes and omits some of them. The sample contains 25,000 to 35,000 clones, approximately 94% of which appear only once. Stated time point: recipient sample about 28 days before transplant, after cytoreduction. Recipients were bled about 28 days pretransplant and at posttransplant days 30, 100, 180. V usage is TRBV19 and J usage is TRBJ1-1, with no clear D. The receptor comes from a man in his forties or fifties with acute myeloid leukemia. Some clones in this sample may be carry-over from other donors' samples. This sample comprised peripheral blood mononuclear cells, obtained before stem cell transplant. CDR3 loop: CASSIEGENTEAFF. The CDR3 nucleotides are TGTGCCAGTAGTATAGAGGGAGAGAACACTGAAGCTTTCTTT.